The next 2 T cell receptor beta chains were all read from a single sample in a study of T-cell memory formation after mild COVID-19. MiXCR, applied by TCRdb to the 5' RACE reads, yields one record per CDR3 protein. Of roughly 480,000 distinct CDR3 sequences detected, approximately 23% appear once; the ten largest clones hold around 12%. Input material: PBMCs or a T cell subset sorted from them (not recorded which). The receptors derive from an adult woman who had mild COVID-19 (a few samples of this study predate the infection). Cell type and time point are not known.

Many counts were recorded for this clonotype. This chain uses TRBV5-1 with TRBJ1-1; perhaps TRBD1 as D (5 bases). V dropped 2 bases and J dropped 4 bases, with 9 bases sitting between them. Germline assignment: CDR1 SGHRS and CDR2 YFSETQ. The CDR3 sequence is 13 residues long. The CDR3 spells CASSFEGLTEAFF. The CDR3 coding sequence is TGCGCCAGCAGCTTTGAGGGGCTCACTGAAGCTTTCTTT.

The J gene is TRBJ2-5, the V gene TRBV5-1, with unresolved D. The V gene lost 0 bases and the J gene lost 5 bases, with 11 bases spanning the gap. CDR1 and CDR2 (germline): SGHRS, YFSETQ. The CDR3 is 14 amino acids. The CDR3 is CASSLATGWETQYF. The CDR3 region has the DNA TGCGCCAGCAGCTTGGCCACTGGATGGGAGACCCAGTACTTC.